The rows below give T cell receptor beta chains drawn from one sample of a study of T cell responses to AZD1222 COVID-19 vaccine. Assay: immunoSEQ multiplex PCR; the TCRdb copy retains only in-frame clones and omits some. The sample records fewer than 80,000 clones, roughly 88% being singletons. This specimen was peripheral blood, taken 28 days after the second dose of the MenACWY control vaccine. All receptors come from an adult who received the MenACWY meningococcal vaccine as a control. Each CDR3 is given with its conserved first and last residue. The D gene is left open where the match is weak. Expanded clones get a size class; other rows say once, few or many, or leave the size out.

abundance	v_gene	d_gene	j_gene	CDR3aa	CDR3nt
.	TRBV5-1	TRBD1	TRBJ2-1	CASSVPPGTAYNEQFF	TGCGCCAGCAGCGTCCCTCCGGGGACAGCCTACAATGAGCAGTTCTTC
.	TRBV12-3/TRBV12-4	.	TRBJ1-2	CASSRGRYGYTF	TGTGCCAGCAGCCGCGGACGGTATGGCTACACCTTC
.	TRBV25-1	.	TRBJ1-6	CASRDKQGIGSPLHF	TGTGCCAGCAGAGATAAACAGGGTATAGGTTCACCCCTCCACTTT
few	TRBV7-2	TRBD2	TRBJ2-3	CASSLVAGEPDTQYF	TGTGCCAGCAGCTTAGTGGCGGGGGAGCCAGATACGCAGTATTTT
once	TRBV19	.	TRBJ1-1	CASSVFSSTEAFF	TGTGCCAGTAGTGTCTTTTCGAGCACTGAAGCTTTCTTT
once	TRBV7-8	.	TRBJ1-6	CASSELARDMGYNSPLHF	TGTGCCAGCAGCGAACTAGCAAGGGATATGGGTTATAATTCACCCCTCCACTTT
.	TRBV5-6	.	TRBJ2-2	CASSPHPRTGELFF	TGTGCCAGCAGCCCTCATCCTAGGACCGGGGAGCTGTTTTTT
.	TRBV7-8	.	TRBJ1-1	CASSLAGPATEAFF	TGTGCCAGCAGCTTAGCGGGCCCGGCCACTGAAGCTTTCTTT
few	TRBV12-3/TRBV12-4	.	TRBJ1-5	CASSLDSNQPQHF	TGTGCCAGCAGTTTAGATAGCAATCAGCCCCAGCATTTT
few	TRBV7-9	.	TRBJ2-7	CASSTGPYEQYF	TGTGCCAGCAGCACGGGACCCTACGAGCAGTACTTC
.	TRBV11-3	.	TRBJ2-1	CASSLDSAANNEQFF	TGTGCCAGCAGCTTAGATTCGGCAGCGAACAATGAGCAGTTCTTC
.	TRBV6-1	.	TRBJ1-5	CASSDPGRRANQPQHF	TGTGCCAGCAGTGATCCCGGCCGCAGGGCCAATCAGCCCCAGCATTTT
.	TRBV6-5	.	TRBJ2-7	CASSLSGIWDNEQYF	TGTGCCAGCAGTCTTTCAGGGATATGGGATAACGAGCAGTACTTC
.	TRBV5-1	TRBD1	TRBJ1-4	CASSLGQGFNEKLFF	TGCGCCAGCAGCCTAGGACAGGGCTTTAATGAAAAACTGTTTTTT
.	TRBV2	TRBD1	TRBJ1-6	CASRPGTGGLSNSPLHF	TGTGCCAGCAGGCCCGGGACAGGGGGCCTCAGTAATTCACCCCTCCACTTT
.	TRBV5-5	.	TRBJ1-4	CASSLVAGANNEKLFF	TGTGCCAGCAGCTTGGTAGCAGGAGCGAATAATGAAAAACTGTTTTTT
.	TRBV27	TRBD2	TRBJ2-3	CASSFFGLAGGITDTQYF	TGTGCCAGCAGTTTCTTCGGACTAGCGGGGGGGATCACAGATACGCAGTATTTT
.	TRBV7-2	.	TRBJ1-5	CASHYGGYSNQPQHF	TGTGCCAGCCACTATGGGGGTTATAGCAATCAGCCCCAGCATTTT
.	TRBV5-1	.	TRBJ1-6	CASSLAGGSNSPLHF	TGCGCCAGCAGCTTGGCCGGGGGAAGTAATTCACCCCTCCACTTT
once	TRBV19	.	TRBJ2-1	CASSMIADYNEQFF	TGTGCCAGTAGTATGATAGCGGACTACAATGAGCAGTTCTTC
.	TRBV9	.	TRBJ1-5	CASSETAARGQPQHF	TGTGCCAGCAGCGAGACAGCCGCCCGAGGTCAGCCCCAGCATTTT
.	TRBV19	.	TRBJ1-5	CASTPLGSSNQPQHF	TGTGCCAGTACCCCACTCGGGTCGTCGAATCAGCCCCAGCATTTT
.	TRBV7-8	.	TRBJ1-4	CASSPRTVGTNEKLFF	TGTGCCAGCAGCCCCAGGACAGTAGGAACTAATGAAAAACTGTTTTTT
once	TRBV9	.	TRBJ2-7	CASSPGQNYEQYF	TGTGCCAGCAGCCCCGGACAGAACTACGAGCAGTACTTC
.	TRBV28	.	TRBJ2-7	CASTPLKDTYEQYF	TGTGCCAGCACCCCTTTGAAGGACACCTACGAGCAGTACTTC
.	TRBV3-1/TRBV3-2	TRBD1	TRBJ2-3	CASSQGGGRGDTQYF	TGTGCCAGCAGCCAAGGAGGGGGCCGGGGAGATACGCAGTATTTT
.	TRBV29-1	.	TRBJ1-4	CSVRWGTNEKLFF	TGCAGCGTTAGGTGGGGAACGAATGAAAAACTGTTTTTT
.	TRBV5-1	TRBD1	TRBJ2-3	CATGQGAGDTQYF	TGCGCGACGGGACAGGGGGCAGGAGATACGCAGTATTTT
.	TRBV6-6	.	TRBJ2-5	CASSPPTGAETQYF	TGTGCCAGCAGCCCCCCCACGGGGGCAGAGACCCAGTACTTC
.	TRBV12-3/TRBV12-4	.	TRBJ2-5	CASRGPPQETQYF	TGTGCCAGTAGAGGACCGCCCCAAGAGACCCAGTACTTC
once	TRBV11-3	.	TRBJ2-1	CASSLAKGTWNEQFF	TGTGCCAGCAGCTTAGCGAAGGGGACCTGGAATGAGCAGTTCTTC
.	TRBV2	TRBD2	TRBJ2-5	CASDGAGRVETQYF	TGTGCCAGCGACGGGGCAGGGAGGGTAGAGACCCAGTACTTC
.	TRBV9	.	TRBJ1-1	CASSLDTEAFF	TGTGCCAGCAGCCTAGACACTGAAGCTTTCTTT
.	TRBV2	.	TRBJ1-1	CASVGLEGTEAFF	TGTGCCAGCGTAGGGCTGGAGGGCACTGAAGCTTTCTTT
.	TRBV6-5	.	TRBJ2-2	CASSGVVNTGELFF	TGTGCCAGCAGCGGGGTCGTTAACACCGGGGAGCTGTTTTTT
.	TRBV3-1/TRBV3-2	.	TRBJ2-5	CASSHNALKETQYF	TGTGCCAGCAGCCATAATGCGTTAAAAGAGACCCAGTACTTC
.	TRBV7-8	.	TRBJ2-3	CASSLAPQDTQYF	TGTGCCAGCAGCTTAGCCCCCCAAGATACGCAGTATTTT
.	TRBV6-4	.	TRBJ2-7	CASSDPGPRSSYEQYF	TGTGCCAGCAGTGACCCCGGGCCAAGGAGCTCCTACGAGCAGTACTTC
.	TRBV15	TRBD2	TRBJ2-1	CATSSRRLAGMDEQFF	TGTGCCACCAGCAGTCGGAGACTAGCGGGGATGGATGAGCAGTTCTTC
.	TRBV10-3	.	TRBJ2-3	CAISEAHPEADTQYF	TGTGCCATCAGTGAGGCACATCCTGAGGCAGATACGCAGTATTTT